The clone carrying this TCR beta chain was seen ten or more times. Its antigen remains unidentified. The 5'RACE template-switching step produced TCR cDNA and added a universal primer site and UMIs. TCRdb independently ran MiXCR on the 5' RACE reads; one entry per CDR3 protein. The data contain around 310,000 distinct CDR3 sequences, 7.5% to 9% of them singletons. These data are taken from a study of T cells after yellow fever vaccination. Overall study results and limits: Post-booster reappearance was seen for most primary-vaccination clones (around 96% CD4, roughly 88% CD8). Contaminating bulk clonotypes could be abundant in FACS-sorted repertoires.

Trimming took 0 bases from V and 4 from J, leaving 6 bases between them. This CDR3 is built from 13 residues. CDR1 and CDR2 (germline): SGHTA, FQGNSA. This TCR derives from a man aged 18 to 30 who received the YFV17D yellow fever vaccine. The V call is TRBV7-2, the J call TRBJ1-1, with no clear D. This specimen consisted of PBMCs, obtained on the day of the first yellow fever vaccination. The CDR3 DNA sequence: TGTGCCAGCAGCTTAGCCCCGAGCACTGAAGCTTTCTTT. This encodes CASSLAPSTEAFF.